These T cell receptor beta chains were read from a single sample in a study of cytomegalovirus exposure and HLA in healthy donors. Produced via immunoSEQ multiplex PCR; TCRdb's table is partial and in-frame only. The data contain some 140,000 clones, roughly 80% of them singletons. Specimen: PBMCs. All receptors come from a man aged 35-49 years in good health and CMV-seronegative. Each CDR3 is given with its conserved first and last residue. Fields, in order: D gene, V gene, clone size, J gene, CDR3 DNA, CDR3 protein. A D gene is named only where the DNA matches it firmly. Not all rows give a size; the values are once, few, many and, for expanded clones, a class.

d_gene: -
v_gene: TRBV27
abundance: few
j_gene: TRBJ2-5
CDR3nt: TGTGCCACCGGACAGGGAGGGATCTCAGAGACCCAGTACTTC
CDR3aa: CATGQGGISETQYF

d_gene: TRBD1
v_gene: TRBV9
abundance: few
j_gene: TRBJ2-7
CDR3nt: TGTGCCAGCAGCGTAGAGGGGGCTGGCTCCTACGAGCAGTACTTC
CDR3aa: CASSVEGAGSYEQYF

d_gene: -
v_gene: TRBV9
abundance: -
j_gene: TRBJ1-3
CDR3nt: TGTGCCAGCAGCGTAGCAGGGATCTCTGGAAACACCATATATTTT
CDR3aa: CASSVAGISGNTIYF

d_gene: TRBD2
v_gene: TRBV4-2
abundance: -
j_gene: TRBJ2-3
CDR3nt: TGTGCCAGCAGCCAAGATTGGCCTAGCGGGGGGGATAGCACAGATACGCAGTATTTT
CDR3aa: CASSQDWPSGGDSTDTQYF

d_gene: TRBD1
v_gene: TRBV18
abundance: -
j_gene: TRBJ1-3
CDR3nt: TGTGCCAGCTCACCGGGGACAGAGGGAAACACCATATATTTT
CDR3aa: CASSPGTEGNTIYF

d_gene: -
v_gene: TRBV4-2
abundance: -
j_gene: TRBJ2-4
CDR3nt: TGTGCCAGCAGCCAAGAAGTAGGGGAAAACATTCAGTACTTC
CDR3aa: CASSQEVGENIQYF

d_gene: TRBD1
v_gene: TRBV7-9
abundance: -
j_gene: TRBJ1-1
CDR3nt: TGTGCCAGCAGTTTAGGGACAGGCCGTACTGAAGCTTTCTTT
CDR3aa: CASSLGTGRTEAFF

d_gene: -
v_gene: TRBV2
abundance: -
j_gene: TRBJ2-5
CDR3nt: TGTGCCAGCAGTGATCCGCTATACCAAGAGACCCAGTACTTC
CDR3aa: CASSDPLYQETQYF

d_gene: TRBD2
v_gene: TRBV27
abundance: once
j_gene: TRBJ2-1
CDR3nt: TGTGCCAGCAGCCCCGGGACTATATACAATGAGCAGTTCTTC
CDR3aa: CASSPGTIYNEQFF

d_gene: -
v_gene: TRBV7-9
abundance: few
j_gene: TRBJ1-1
CDR3nt: TGTGCCAGCAGCTTTAGTGACATGAACACTGAAGCTTTCTTT
CDR3aa: CASSFSDMNTEAFF

d_gene: -
v_gene: TRBV11-3
abundance: once
j_gene: TRBJ2-2
CDR3nt: TGTGCCAGCAGCTCTAACACCGGGGAGCTGTTTTTT
CDR3aa: CASSSNTGELFF

d_gene: TRBD1
v_gene: TRBV18
abundance: -
j_gene: TRBJ2-3
CDR3nt: TGTGCCAGCTCACAAGACAGGGGGCGGACAGATACGCAGTATTTT
CDR3aa: CASSQDRGRTDTQYF

d_gene: -
v_gene: TRBV19
abundance: -
j_gene: TRBJ2-3
CDR3nt: TGTGCCAGTAGAAGGGGCGCAGATACGCAGTATTTT
CDR3aa: CASRRGADTQYF

d_gene: -
v_gene: TRBV4-3
abundance: -
j_gene: TRBJ1-4
CDR3nt: TGCGCCAGCAGCCAAGATCGCGCATATAATGAAAAACTGTTTTTT
CDR3aa: CASSQDRAYNEKLFF

d_gene: -
v_gene: TRBV5-4
abundance: -
j_gene: TRBJ1-1
CDR3nt: TGTGCCAGCAGCTTGGCCGCGGCAGGGATCCCTGAAGCTTTCTTT
CDR3aa: CASSLAAAGIPEAFF

d_gene: TRBD2
v_gene: TRBV13
abundance: few
j_gene: TRBJ2-3
CDR3nt: TGTGCCAGCAGCTTAGCTGGACTAGCGGGAGGAAAAGATACGCAGTATTTT
CDR3aa: CASSLAGLAGGKDTQYF

d_gene: TRBD2
v_gene: TRBV7-3
abundance: -
j_gene: TRBJ2-5
CDR3nt: TGTGCCAGCAGCTTAAAGGGACTAGCGGGGGGAGAGACCCAGTACTTC
CDR3aa: CASSLKGLAGGETQYF

d_gene: -
v_gene: TRBV7-2
abundance: few
j_gene: TRBJ2-3
CDR3nt: TGTGCCAGCAGCCCCTATTCCGATACGCAGTATTTT
CDR3aa: CASSPYSDTQYF

d_gene: -
v_gene: TRBV6-1
abundance: -
j_gene: TRBJ1-2
CDR3nt: TGTGCCAGCAGTGACGGGAAGTTACTCTATGGCTACACCTTC
CDR3aa: CASSDGKLLYGYTF

d_gene: -
v_gene: TRBV5-3
abundance: -
j_gene: TRBJ1-1
CDR3nt: TGTGCCAGAAGCCGACCTCAGGGGAGAAACACTGAAGCTTTCTTT
CDR3aa: CARSRPQGRNTEAFF

d_gene: -
v_gene: TRBV5-1
abundance: -
j_gene: TRBJ2-7
CDR3nt: TGCGCCAGCAGCTTGGCGGCGGCGACTCCCTACGAGCAGTACTTC
CDR3aa: CASSLAAATPYEQYF

d_gene: -
v_gene: TRBV9
abundance: -
j_gene: TRBJ2-2
CDR3nt: TGTGCCAGCAGCGTAGGCAGGGACACCGGGGAGCTGTTTTTT
CDR3aa: CASSVGRDTGELFF

d_gene: TRBD2
v_gene: TRBV27
abundance: -
j_gene: TRBJ2-1
CDR3nt: TGTGCCAGCAGTTTATCTCCGGGACTAGCAAATGAGCAGTTCTTC
CDR3aa: CASSLSPGLANEQFF

d_gene: -
v_gene: TRBV2
abundance: -
j_gene: TRBJ1-4
CDR3nt: TGTGCCAGCAGTGAAGCGCTTCGGGGGGTGGGGGCCGAAAAACTGTTTTTT
CDR3aa: CASSEALRGVGAEKLFF

d_gene: TRBD2
v_gene: TRBV5-1
abundance: -
j_gene: TRBJ2-1
CDR3nt: TGCGCCACAAACGGGGGGTCCAATGAGCAGTTCTTC
CDR3aa: CATNGGSNEQFF

d_gene: -
v_gene: TRBV15
abundance: -
j_gene: TRBJ2-1
CDR3nt: TGTGCCACCAGCGACCGGGACTTCCCCTACAATGAGCAGTTCTTC
CDR3aa: CATSDRDFPYNEQFF

d_gene: TRBD1
v_gene: TRBV6-5
abundance: -
j_gene: TRBJ1-2
CDR3nt: TGTGCCAGCAGTCCGGACAGGGTGTGGTATGGCTACACCTTC
CDR3aa: CASSPDRVWYGYTF

d_gene: -
v_gene: TRBV19
abundance: -
j_gene: TRBJ2-5
CDR3nt: TGTGCCAGTAGTATTCGCAATCAGGGCCAAGAGACCCAGTACTTC
CDR3aa: CASSIRNQGQETQYF

d_gene: -
v_gene: TRBV6-5
abundance: -
j_gene: TRBJ1-1
CDR3nt: TGTGCCAGCAGTTACGGAGGGGGGGGTGAAGCTTTCTTT
CDR3aa: CASSYGGGGEAFF

d_gene: -
v_gene: TRBV19
abundance: -
j_gene: TRBJ1-5
CDR3nt: TGTGCTTCAGAGGGCCATCCTTTTAACAAAAATCAGCCCCAGCATTTT
CDR3aa: CASEGHPFNKNQPQHF

d_gene: TRBD2
v_gene: TRBV9
abundance: once
j_gene: TRBJ2-7
CDR3nt: TGTGCCAGCAGCGTAGGTAGCGGGAGCTGTGAGCAGTACTTC
CDR3aa: CASSVGSGSCEQYF

d_gene: -
v_gene: TRBV6-5
abundance: -
j_gene: TRBJ1-3
CDR3nt: TGTGCCAGCAGCCCCACTCCTCCTGGAAACACCATATATTTT
CDR3aa: CASSPTPPGNTIYF

d_gene: TRBD1
v_gene: TRBV6-7
abundance: once
j_gene: TRBJ1-4
CDR3nt: TGTGCCAACCCGGACAGGGCGGGAAGTGAAAAACTGTTTTTT
CDR3aa: CANPDRAGSEKLFF

d_gene: -
v_gene: TRBV5-1
abundance: -
j_gene: TRBJ1-2
CDR3nt: TGCGCCAGCAGCCAAGGAGGGGGGGCAGGGTATGGCTACACCTTC
CDR3aa: CASSQGGGAGYGYTF

d_gene: TRBD2
v_gene: TRBV11-1
abundance: -
j_gene: TRBJ2-5
CDR3nt: TGTGCCAGCAGCTGGGGACTAGCGGGAATAGAGACCCAGTACTTC
CDR3aa: CASSWGLAGIETQYF

d_gene: TRBD1
v_gene: TRBV18
abundance: -
j_gene: TRBJ2-7
CDR3nt: TGTGCCAGCTCACGAGGGACAGGGGGCTCCTCCTACGAGCAGTACTTC
CDR3aa: CASSRGTGGSSYEQYF

d_gene: -
v_gene: TRBV4-1
abundance: -
j_gene: TRBJ1-4
CDR3nt: TGCGCCAGCAGCCAATCCACCCTAGATCGGGAAAAACTGTTTTTT
CDR3aa: CASSQSTLDREKLFF

d_gene: TRBD1
v_gene: TRBV7-7
abundance: -
j_gene: TRBJ2-5
CDR3nt: TGTGCTAGCAGCGCTAGGGTAGGACAGGGGTCTACCCAGTACTTC
CDR3aa: CASSARVGQGSTQYF

d_gene: -
v_gene: TRBV7-2
abundance: -
j_gene: TRBJ2-7
CDR3nt: TGTGCCAGCAGCTTAACAGGGCTCGAGCAGTACTTC
CDR3aa: CASSLTGLEQYF

d_gene: TRBD2
v_gene: TRBV7-2
abundance: -
j_gene: TRBJ2-5
CDR3nt: TGTGCCAGCAGCTTGAGCGGGGGGCAAGAGACCCAGTACTTC
CDR3aa: CASSLSGGQETQYF